The clone carrying this TCR beta chain appeared once. Its cognate antigen is unknown. The data belong to a study of cytomegalovirus exposure and HLA in healthy donors. Study in general: HLA-typed donors were the source of about 85 million unique TCRs, which an early data release held.

Germline V gene sequence: CDR1 SGHTS, CDR2 YDEGEE. Trimming stripped 4 bases from V and 1 base from J, with 21 bases between. The CDR3 contains 17 residues. PCR employed 60 Vbeta and 13 Jbeta primers. The method was immunoSEQ multiplex PCR; TCRdb's version includes in-frame clones alone and lacks a portion of them. The table shows about 190,000 clones, with about 81% occurring only once. The study's findings and limits: Certain sequence variants were highly shared and formed a cluster, and this cluster was likely a sequencing artifact.

Material for sequencing was PBMCs. This receptor was obtained from a man aged 18 to 30 in good health and CMV-seronegative. This chain joins TRBV5-8 and TRBJ2-7; possibly TRBD1 for D (6 bases). The DNA of the CDR3 is TGTGCCAGCAGCAAGTCTCAAACAGGGAGCAGTTCCTACGAGCAGTACTTC. Its translation is CASSKSQTGSSSYEQYF.